Listed below are T cell receptor beta chains from one sample, sequenced in a study of PD-1 blockade in classical Hodgkin lymphoma. Data came from immunoSEQ multiplex PCR; TCRdb stores just in-frame clones and leaves some out. This sample has 90,000 to 100,000 clones, with over 85% found just once. Here the sequenced sample was peripheral blood mononuclear cells (PBMCs), taken at baseline. These receptor sequences come from a human donor with classical Hodgkin lymphoma. Each CDR3 is given with its conserved first and last residue. The D gene is left open where the match is weak. Where a row states a size, it is once, few, many or the class of an expanded clone; other rows omit it.

V gene	clone size	D gene	J gene	CDR3 DNA	CDR3 protein
TRBV28	.	.	TRBJ2-7	TGTGCCAGCAGGAAACTAGAGTTAGAGCAGTACTTC	CASRKLELEQYF
TRBV27	.	TRBD2	TRBJ2-2	TGTGCCAGCAGTTTATCTCTCGGGGGGGTGAACTTCGGGGAGCTGTTTTTT	CASSLSLGGVNFGELFF
TRBV30	.	.	TRBJ1-2	TGTGCCTGGAGCCCAGGGCCAGGGGGCTACACCTTC	CAWSPGPGGYTF
TRBV27	.	.	TRBJ1-3	TGTGCCAGCAGTCCGCTGGGGGGAGGTGGAAACACCATATATTTT	CASSPLGGGGNTIYF
TRBV5-1	.	TRBD1	TRBJ1-2	TGCGCCAGCAGCTTACAGGGGAGGGTCTATGGCTACACCTTC	CASSLQGRVYGYTF
TRBV7-2	few	TRBD2	TRBJ2-7	TGTGCCAGCAGCTCCAGGACTAGCGGGGCGGCCGAGCAGTACTTC	CASSSRTSGAAEQYF
TRBV6-5	.	.	TRBJ2-1	TGTGCCAGCACACCGGCCTTCGGGAAGCAGTTCTTC	CASTPAFGKQFF
TRBV19	.	TRBD2	TRBJ2-1	TGTGCCAGTAGCCGAGCGGGAGGATCCAATGAGCAGTTCTTC	CASSRAGGSNEQFF
TRBV28	.	TRBD1	TRBJ1-1	TGTGCCAGCAGTCCCAGGACAGGGTGGCTGCCGGGTACTGAAGCTTTCTTT	CASSPRTGWLPGTEAFF
TRBV30	.	TRBD2	TRBJ2-1	TGTGCCTGGAGTGTTGGAGCGGGAGGGGGCGAGCAGTTCTTC	CAWSVGAGGGEQFF
TRBV29-1	.	TRBD1	TRBJ2-2	TGCAGCGCTGGAAGGGGGCGAACCGGGGAGCTGTTTTTT	CSAGRGRTGELFF
TRBV18	.	.	TRBJ2-2	TGTGCCAGCTCACCATCAGGGGCCAAGAACACCGGGGAGCTGTTTTTT	CASSPSGAKNTGELFF
TRBV2	few	.	TRBJ2-2	TGTGCCAGCAAAGAAACCGGGGAGCTGTTTTTT	CASKETGELFF
TRBV5-1	.	.	TRBJ2-6	TGCGCCAGCAGCTTGGGACACGCCTCTGGGGCCAACGTCCTGACTTTC	CASSLGHASGANVLTF
TRBV6-6	.	TRBD2	TRBJ2-3	TGTGCCAGCAGTTCATACGGCGGGAGTAACACAGATACGCAGTATTTT	CASSSYGGSNTDTQYF
TRBV6-1	once	.	TRBJ2-1	TGTGCCAGCAGGGCACCGGAGGGGGCAGGGAATGAGCAGTTCTTC	CASRAPEGAGNEQFF
TRBV10-3	.	.	TRBJ2-7	TGTGCCATCAGTGAGTCGGGATACGAGGGATACGAGCAGTACTTC	CAISESGYEGYEQYF
TRBV9	.	.	TRBJ2-1	TGTGCCAGCAGCCCATATAGGGCCCTGAACAATGAGCAGTTCTTC	CASSPYRALNNEQFF
TRBV6-6	.	TRBD2	TRBJ2-7	TGTGCCAGCAGTACTAGCGTCTCGTTGAGGATCTACGAGCAGTACTTC	CASSTSVSLRIYEQYF
TRBV27	.	.	TRBJ1-5	TGTGCCAGCAGTCCCTCGAGGGTAACAGGCAATCAGCCCCAGCATTTT	CASSPSRVTGNQPQHF
TRBV27	.	TRBD2	TRBJ2-2	TGTGCCAGCAGTTTATCGGGTCCGGGAGGCAACACCGGGGAGCTGTTTTTT	CASSLSGPGGNTGELFF
TRBV18	.	TRBD2	TRBJ2-7	TGTGCCAGCTCCCCCACTAGCGGGAGTGTGTCCTACGAGCAGTACTTC	CASSPTSGSVSYEQYF
TRBV28	.	TRBD1	TRBJ1-1	TGTGCCAGCAGTTTACAACCAGGGGGAAAGGCAGCTTTCTTT	CASSLQPGGKAAFF
TRBV6-1	.	TRBD1	TRBJ1-5	TGTGCCAGCAGTGGACGGACAGGGGGGAATCAGCCCCAGCATTTT	CASSGRTGGNQPQHF
TRBV5-1	.	TRBD2	TRBJ2-3	TGCGCCAGCAGCTCGATGGGACTAGCGGAAGTAACTAGCACAGATACGCAGTATTTT	CASSSMGLAEVTSTDTQYF
TRBV18	.	TRBD1	TRBJ2-5	TGTGCCAGCTCACCGACGGACAGGGGGCGCCAAGAGACCCAGTACTTC	CASSPTDRGRQETQYF
TRBV5-1	.	.	TRBJ2-3	TGCGCCAGCAGCTTGGAAGCTCGCGTTTCTAGCACAGATACGCAGTATTTT	CASSLEARVSSTDTQYF
TRBV5-1	few	.	TRBJ1-3	TGCGCCAGCAGCTTAGGTCCGAGCTCTGGAAACACCATATATTTT	CASSLGPSSGNTIYF
TRBV28	.	.	TRBJ2-3	TGTGCCAGCAGTGCTCCCCAAACTGGACAACTAGATACGCAGTATTTT	CASSAPQTGQLDTQYF
TRBV5-5	.	.	TRBJ2-7	TGTGTCAGCAGCTTAACAGAATACGAGCAGTACTTC	CVSSLTEYEQYF
TRBV18	.	.	TRBJ2-2	TGTGCCAGCTCACCACTTGGAGTCACCGGGGAGCTGTTTTTT	CASSPLGVTGELFF
TRBV2	.	.	TRBJ1-1	TGTGCCAGCAGCCTTGATTGGAACACTGAAGCTTTCTTT	CASSLDWNTEAFF
TRBV30	once	.	TRBJ1-3	TGTGCCTGGAGTGGTCAGGTCTCTGGAAACACCATATATTTT	CAWSGQVSGNTIYF
TRBV28	.	.	TRBJ1-2	TGTGCCAGCACGGGGACACCCGTAAACGGCTATGGCTACACCTTC	CASTGTPVNGYGYTF
TRBV6-6	.	TRBD1	TRBJ2-1	TGTGCCAGCAGAACCCGACAGGGGGCAGGCAATGAGCAGTTCTTC	CASRTRQGAGNEQFF
TRBV5-1	.	.	TRBJ2-1	TGCGCCAGCAGCTTGGAAGGGGGAGGGCCCTGTAATGAGCAGTTCTTC	CASSLEGGGPCNEQFF
TRBV28	.	.	TRBJ1-1	TGTGCCAGCAGTGAAAGGGCGTTCATCAACACTGAAGCTTTCTTT	CASSERAFINTEAFF
TRBV10-2	.	TRBD2	TRBJ2-1	TGCGCCAGCAGTGAGCCGCCATGGGACTACCCGAGCTCCTACAATGAGCAGTTCTTC	CASSEPPWDYPSSYNEQFF
TRBV28	.	.	TRBJ2-7	TGTGCCAGCAGTCCCCTGGGGAGGAATTTCGAGCAGTACTTC	CASSPLGRNFEQYF
TRBV7-2	.	TRBD2	TRBJ2-3	TGTGCCAGCAGCTTAGGGACTAGATTGGCGTCGGATACGCAGTATTTT	CASSLGTRLASDTQYF
TRBV2	few	.	TRBJ2-7	TGTGCCAGCATGTCATTAGGGTACGAGCAGTACTTC	CASMSLGYEQYF
TRBV7-9	.	TRBD1	TRBJ2-3	TGTGCCAGCAGCCAACCGGACAGGGAAACAACAGATACGCAGTATTTT	CASSQPDRETTDTQYF
TRBV2	.	TRBD1	TRBJ2-3	TGTGCCAGCAGCACAGGGGGTCGCACAGATACGCAGTATTTT	CASSTGGRTDTQYF
TRBV14	.	TRBD1	TRBJ2-1	TGTGCCAGCAGCAAATTACAGGGGGGTAGCTCCTACAATGAGCAGTTCTTC	CASSKLQGGSSYNEQFF
TRBV16	.	.	TRBJ1-2	TGTGCCAGCAGCCTTTTCGGGGGGGACTATGGCTACACCTTC	CASSLFGGDYGYTF
TRBV9	.	.	TRBJ2-7	TGTGCCAGCAGCCCCAGTGGGGTACACCTTTACGAGCAGTACTTC	CASSPSGVHLYEQYF
TRBV14	.	TRBD1	TRBJ2-3	TGTGCCAGCAGCCCGGACAGGGGGCAAGTAACAGATACGCAGTATTTT	CASSPDRGQVTDTQYF
TRBV27	.	TRBD2	TRBJ2-3	TGTGCCAGCAGTAACTGGACTAGCGGCACAGATACGCAGTATTTT	CASSNWTSGTDTQYF
TRBV7-9	.	.	TRBJ1-2	TGTGCCAGCAGCTTAGACTATGGCTACACCTTC	CASSLDYGYTF
TRBV18	few	.	TRBJ1-3	TGTGCCAGCTCACCACCATTTGCGGCTGGAAACACCATATATTTT	CASSPPFAAGNTIYF
TRBV19	.	.	TRBJ1-1	TGTGCCAGTAGTACTTGGGGGATTGGGACTGAAGCTTTCTTT	CASSTWGIGTEAFF
TRBV27	.	.	TRBJ1-4	TGTGCCAGCAGTTTATCCCCAAGCAGGGCGCTAAGAGAAAAACTGTTTTTT	CASSLSPSRALREKLFF
TRBV5-1	.	.	TRBJ2-2	TGCGCCAGCAGCTTGGAAGGCGGGGAGCTGTTTTTT	CASSLEGGELFF